This entry lists 21 T cell receptor beta chains sequenced from one sample in a study of shared clonotypes between healthy human individuals. Libraries were prepared by immunoSEQ multiplex PCR; TCRdb keeps only in-frame clonotypes and omits some of them. The table includes about 2,200,000 clones, about 93% detected once. Only CD45RO-negative cells positively selected for CCR7 counted as naive CD8 cells, so terminally differentiated effector memory CD45RA+ cells were excluded. The sample comprised naive CD8+ T cells from PBMCs. The source is a man aged 18 to 29 in good health. Some clones in this sample may be carry-over from other donors' samples.

The rearrangement uses TRBV2 and TRBJ2-7; 8 positions match TRBD1. The CDR3 contains 15 residues. V was pared by 3 bases and J by 8 bases, with 12 bases of the junction left unmatched. Germline CDR1 SNHLY, CDR2 FYNNEI. In nucleotides, the CDR3 is TGTGCCAGCAGTGATACTCGGACAGGGATCGTGAAGCAGTACTTC. The encoded protein is CASSDTRTGIVKQYF.

The rearrangement joins TRBV28 to TRBJ1-1, with D perhaps TRBD1 (5 bases). Trimming took off 3 bases at V and 6 bases at J, with 8 bases between the two ends. Germline loops: CDR1 MDHEN, CDR2 SYDVKM. The CDR3 runs 12 residues. This chain's CDR3 is CASSLWTSEAFF. The CDR3 DNA reads TGTGCCAGCAGTTTGTGGACATCTGAAGCTTTCTTT. The full variable domain, its missing parts supplied by reference TRBV28 and TRBJ1-1, is DVKVTQSSRYLVKRTGEKVFLECVQDMDHENMFWYRQDPGLGLRLIYFSYDVKMKEKGDIPEGYSVSREKKERFSLILESASTNQTSMYLCASSLWTSEAFFGQGTRLTVV.

The chain is built from TRBV19 and TRBJ1-5; 8 bases line up with TRBD1. The CDR3 length is 15 residues. J lost 5 bases, V lost 3 bases, and 6 bases had no gene match. Looked up from germline, CDR1 is LNHDA and CDR2 is SQIVND (reference sequence). CDR3 sequence (DNA): TGTGCCAGTAGTATGATACGGGACAGGTATCAGCCCCAGCATTTT. Encoded protein: CASSMIRDRYQPQHF.

The V and J genes are TRBV27 and TRBJ2-7, with TRBD2 as a possible D gene (7 bases). Germline V lookup: CDR1 MNHEY, CDR2 SMNVEV (reference sequence). With 5 bases removed from V and 4 bases from J, the gap between germline ends came to 24 bases. CDR3 length equals 17 residues. CDR3 loop: CASSPLGGRGSGYEQYF. Here the CDR3 DNA reads TGTGCCAGCAGTCCCCTCGGGGGGCGCGGGAGTGGGTACGAGCAGTACTTC.

The chain joins TRBV7-9 to TRBJ2-5; no clear D. The CDR3 length is 13 residues. Germline V gives CDR1 SEHNR, CDR2 FQNEAQ (reference sequence). The V and J ends lost 8 bases and 3 bases respectively, with 13 bases between them. This CDR3 reads CASHDGGEETQYF. The CDR3, as DNA: TGTGCCAGCCACGACGGCGGCGAAGAGACCCAGTACTTC.

This sequence joins TRBV27 and TRBJ1-1; D unclear. Deletions cut 0 bases from V and 0 bases from J, with 11 bases between. Germline CDR1 MNHEY, CDR2 SMNVEV (reference sequence). CDR3 length: 16 residues. This CDR3 reads CASSLSVPRMNTEAFF. CDR3 bases: TGTGCCAGCAGTTTATCAGTCCCCAGGATGAACACTGAAGCTTTCTTT.

The chain links TRBV11-2 to TRBJ2-2, with D perhaps TRBD1 (6 bases). The CDR3 totals 13 residues. In germline, CDR1 is SGHAT, CDR2 FQNNGV. Trimming shortened V by 4 bases and J by 6 bases, and 9 bases separated the two germline ends. The CDR3 sequence: CASSYTGSGELFF. The CDR3 coding sequence is TGTGCCAGCAGCTACACAGGGTCCGGGGAGCTGTTTTTT. Full variable domain (remainder filled in from reference TRBV11-2 and TRBJ2-2): EAGVAQSPRYKIIEKRQSVAFWCNPISGHATLYWYQQILGQGPKLLIQFQNNGVVDDSQLPKDRFSAERLKGVDSTLKIQPAKLEDSAVYLCASSYTGSGELFFGEGSRLTVL.

This clone was seen just once. This chain links TRBV28 with TRBJ2-3, with 7 positions matching TRBD2. The CDR3 has 16 residues. Unmatched junction bases numbered 13, after V lost 4 bases and J lost 6 bases. Germline V lookup: CDR1 MDHEN, CDR2 SYDVKM. The CDR3 bases are TGTGCCAGCAGTTCCCGGGGGACTAAGGCGCGGGATACGCAGTATTTT. This sequence encodes CASSSRGTKARDTQYF.

This clone appeared a single time. J is TRBJ2-7 and V is TRBV7-9; D gene uncertain. Per germline, CDR1 SEHNR and CDR2 FQNEAQ (reference sequence). This CDR3 region has 13 residues. V was pared by 5 bases and J by 2 bases, with 10 bases between. Here the CDR3 DNA reads TGTGCCAGCAGCCCTGGCCCTACCTACGAGCAGTACTTC. Protein sequence: CASSPGPTYEQYF.

Points on this clone: The sample carries other DNA sequences with the same CDR3. V usage is TRBV9 and J usage is TRBJ2-7; 8 bases align to TRBD1. The ends lost 0 bases at V and 4 bases at J; junction bases unmatched: 6. The germline V gene encodes CDR1 SGDLS and CDR2 YYNGEE. This CDR3 is 15 amino acids long. Here the CDR3 reads CASSVAGTGFYEQYF. In DNA, the CDR3 is TGTGCCAGCAGCGTAGCCGGGACAGGATTTTACGAGCAGTACTTC.

CDR3 coding DNA: TGTGCCCATAGGGATGGGTCTCCTAACTATGGCTACACCTTC. Protein: CAHRDGSPNYGYTF. V usage is TRBV28 and J usage is TRBJ1-2, with unresolved D. There are 14 residues in the CDR3. With 11 bases removed from V and 0 bases from J, the gap between germline ends came to 16 bases. Germline CDR1 and CDR2: MDHEN and SYDVKM.

The J gene is TRBJ1-4, the V gene TRBV4-2; 10 positions agree with TRBD1. The V gene end was trimmed by 2 bases and the J gene end by 7 bases; junction bases not matched to a gene: 7. Germline assignment: CDR1 LGHNA and CDR2 YNFKEQ. The CDR3 contains 16 residues. The CDR3 spells CASSQLDRGLFEKLFF. As DNA, the CDR3 is TGTGCCAGCAGCCAATTAGACAGGGGGCTTTTTGAAAAACTGTTTTTT.

This clone was detected once. CDR3 region: CASSLAKPWTDNYGYTF. DNA for the CDR3: TGTGCCAGCAGCTTAGCGAAACCTTGGACAGATAACTATGGCTACACCTTC. The chain employs TRBV7-9 and TRBJ1-2; weak D call: TRBD1 (6 bases). There are 17 residues in the CDR3. Germline V gene data show CDR1 as SEHNR and CDR2 as FQNEAQ (reference sequence). Trimming pared 0 bases from V and 1 base from J, leaving 15 bases between.

The V gene is TRBV30, the J gene TRBJ2-2; D may correspond to TRBD1 or TRBD2 (5 bases each). The length of the CDR3 is 16 residues. The germline gives CDR1 GTSNPN, CDR2 SVGIG (reference sequence). Trimming removed 2 bases from V and 7 bases from J, with 20 bases in between. CDR3: CAWSPNFRGVGGELFF. In nucleotides, the CDR3 is TGTGCCTGGAGTCCAAATTTTAGGGGAGTTGGCGGGGAGCTGTTTTTT.

For this clone: Different DNA sequences within this sample yield the same CDR3. The CDR3 coding sequence is TGTGCCAGCAGTTTCCAGGGTTCCTACGAGCAGTACTTC. Protein product: CASSFQGSYEQYF. The chain recombines TRBV28 with TRBJ2-7, with TRBD1 as a possible D gene (5 bases). V lost 3 bases, J lost 1 base, and 7 bases lay in between. The germline V gene encodes CDR1 MDHEN and CDR2 SYDVKM. The CDR3 contains 13 residues.

V usage is TRBV4-1 and J usage is TRBJ1-1; D is perhaps TRBD1 (5 bases). This CDR3 is 15 amino acids long. Germline V lookup: CDR1 MGHRA, CDR2 YSYEKL. The V and J ends lost 4 bases and 6 bases respectively, with 18 bases between them. CDR3 nucleotide sequence: TGCGCCAGCAGCCCGTACCTCCCTCGGGGGGCTGAAGCTTTCTTT. It yields the protein CASSPYLPRGAEAFF.

The genes are TRBV18 and TRBJ1-1; no reliable D call. Trimming took 0 bases from V and 5 from J, leaving 13 bases between them. This CDR3 spans 15 amino acids. CDR1 is KGHSH, CDR2 LQKENI, per germline. CDR3 bases: TGTGCCAGCTCACCACCGGGAACGGGAGGGACTGAAGCTTTCTTT. It specifies CASSPPGTGGTEAFF.

The V call is TRBV9, the J call TRBJ2-1; D possibly uses TRBD1 or TRBD2 (5 bases each). Looked up from germline, CDR1 is SGDLS and CDR2 is YYNGEE. Trimming took off 3 bases at V and 4 bases at J, with 14 bases between the two ends. This CDR3 is 15 amino acids long. The CDR3 loop is CASSAGTGRYNEQFF. The CDR3 coding sequence is TGTGCCAGCAGCGCCGGGACGGGACGGTACAATGAGCAGTTCTTC.

The gene calls are TRBV28 and TRBJ1-2; possible D gene TRBD1, 5 bases. CDR3 length: 14 amino acids. The germline V gene has CDR1 MDHEN and CDR2 SYDVKM. V dropped 5 bases and J dropped 5 bases, with 15 bases sitting between them. The CDR3 loop reads CASSERGVGYGYTF. CDR3 coding DNA: TGTGCCAGCAGTGAAAGGGGTGTCGGGTATGGCTACACCTTC.

The rearrangement joins TRBV4-1 to TRBJ1-2; no clear D gene. V lost 1 base and J lost 7, with 13 bases in between. The CDR3 totals 14 residues. Germline CDR1 and CDR2: MGHRA and YSYEKL. The CDR3 reads CASSQVGQEGGYTF. The DNA of the CDR3 is TGCGCCAGCAGCCAAGTGGGTCAGGAAGGTGGCTACACCTTC.

The chain has TRBV11-2 and TRBJ2-5, with 10 bases matching TRBD2. The trim removed 0 bases at V and 4 bases at J, leaving 2 bases unmatched. The CDR3 extends over 15 amino acids. Germline CDR1 reads SGHAT; CDR2 reads FQNNGV. The DNA of the CDR3 is TGTGCCAGCAGCTTAGAAGCGGGAGGGTCAGAGACCCAGTACTTC. Translation gives CASSLEAGGSETQYF.